The entry below gives a single T cell receptor (beta chain) sequence along with its context. The V and J ends lost 3 bases and 1 base respectively, with 10 bases between them. Germline V gene lookup returns CDR1 SGHRS and CDR2 YFSETQ. The CDR3 has 14 residues. This entry comes from a study of OX40 agonist ivuxolimab in advanced cancers. Study as a whole: The mean age was approximately 60 years, ranging from about 23 to 85, with 82.7% of participants male.

Peripheral blood came from all dose cohorts at three timepoints. Assay: immunoSEQ multiplex PCR; the TCRdb copy retains only in-frame clones and omits some. The profile shows under 85,000 clones, approximately 90% of them singletons. This TCR derives from an adult with an advanced solid tumor such as melanoma, head and neck, liver or kidney cancer. Sequenced material: CD4+ or CD8+ T cells sorted from blood, taken in a trial of the OX40 agonist ivuxolimab. The chain has TRBV5-1 and TRBJ1-1; unclear D gene. The CDR3 region is CASSSPSKNTEAFF. CDR3 nucleotide sequence: TGCGCCAGCAGCTCGCCCAGCAAGAACACTGAAGCTTTCTTT. The full variable domain, in which reference TRBV5-1 and TRBJ1-1 provide the parts outside the CDR3, is KAGVTQTPRYLIKTRGQQVTLSCSPISGHRSVSWYQQTPGQGLQFLFEYFSETQRNKGNFPGRFSGRQFSNSRSEMNVSTLELGDSALYLCASSSPSKNTEAFFGQGTRLTVV.